Listed below are T cell receptor beta chains from one sample, sequenced in a study of CD8 T cells in Susac syndrome. TCRdb fed the immunoSEQ multiplex PCR reads into MiXCR, producing one record per CDR3 protein. Found here are about 47,000 distinct CDR3 sequences, around 93% of them singletons; the top ten hold roughly 0.4%. Sample: CD8+ T cells from PBMCs. These receptors were obtained from a human donor in good health. CDR3s include the opening cysteine and the closing phenylalanine or tryptophan. The order of the fields is D gene, V gene, clone size, J gene, CDR3 protein, CDR3 DNA. The D gene is left open where the match is weak. Size tells how often a clone was seen (once, few, many) or the class of an expanded clone, and some rows leave it out.

>NA|TRBV30|NA|TRBJ1-1
CAWSVPRIMNTEAFF
TGTGCCTGGAGTGTACCACGGATCATGAACACTGAAGCTTTCTTT
>TRBD1|TRBV7-9|NA|TRBJ1-2
CASNAGTGYYYGYTF
TGTGCCAGCAACGCCGGGACAGGGTATTACTATGGCTACACCTTC
>NA|TRBV20-1|NA|TRBJ2-1
CSASENEQFF
TGCAGTGCTAGCGAGAATGAGCAGTTCTTC
>NA|TRBV20-1|NA|TRBJ2-2
CSAVEAQNTGELFF
TGCAGTGCCGTCGAAGCACAGAACACCGGGGAGCTGTTTTTT
>NA|TRBV5-3|NA|TRBJ2-1
CARSHVRPHYNEQFF
TGTGCCAGAAGCCACGTCCGGCCCCACTACAATGAGCAGTTCTTC
>NA|TRBV13|NA|TRBJ2-1
CASSLTEGYNEQFF
TGTGCCAGCAGCTTAACGGAGGGGTACAATGAGCAGTTCTTC
>TRBD1|TRBV6-6|NA|TRBJ2-5
CASSYGQGVETQYF
TGTGCCAGCAGTTACGGGCAGGGGGTGGAGACCCAGTACTTC
>NA|TRBV30|NA|TRBJ1-5
CAWSAGLNNQPQHF
TGTGCCTGGAGCGCGGGGCTCAACAATCAGCCCCAGCATTTT
>NA|TRBV5-1|NA|TRBJ1-1
CASSTPRGTEAFF
TGCGCCAGCTCAACCCCCCGAGGCACTGAAGCTTTCTTT
>NA|TRBV29-1|NA|TRBJ1-2
CSVEERQRIYGYTF
TGCAGCGTTGAGGAGAGGCAAAGGATCTATGGCTACACCTTC
>NA|TRBV3-1|NA|TRBJ2-5
CASSSHMNPQVGVNLEETQYF
TGTGCCAGCAGCTCTCACATGAATCCCCAGGTTGGCGTGAATCTTGAAGAGACCCAGTACTTC
>TRBD1|TRBV12-5|NA|TRBJ2-2
CASGLHGNRGNTGELFF
TGTGCTAGTGGTTTGCATGGGAACAGGGGAAACACCGGGGAGCTGTTTTTT
>NA|TRBV5-4|NA|TRBJ2-7
CASSPRLEDRTSYEQYF
TGTGCCAGCAGCCCTCGTCTTGAAGACAGAACCTCCTACGAGCAGTACTTC
>TRBD1|TRBV5-4|NA|TRBJ1-4
CASSYRGEKLFF
TGTGCCAGCAGCTACAGGGGTGAAAAACTGTTTTTT
>NA|TRBV5-6|NA|TRBJ2-1
CASSFSFAEQFF
TGTGCCAGCAGCTTTAGCTTCGCTGAGCAGTTCTTC
>NA|TRBV19|NA|TRBJ1-2
CASSPSGAVPYYYGYTF
TGTGCCAGTAGCCCCTCAGGGGCAGTTCCGTACTACTATGGCTACACCTTC
>NA|TRBV10-3|NA|TRBJ2-7
CAISLPELYEQYF
TGTGCCATCTCGCTTCCCGAGTTATACGAGCAGTACTTC
>NA|TRBV14|NA|TRBJ2-7
CASSQEDHDMDAGGEYEQYF
TGTGCCAGCAGCCAAGAAGACCACGATATGGACGCAGGAGGGGAGTACGAGCAGTACTTC
>TRBD2|TRBV6-1|NA|TRBJ2-7
CASIRLAGVREQYF
TGTGCCAGCATTCGACTAGCGGGAGTGCGGGAGCAGTACTTC
>NA|TRBV19|NA|TRBJ1-1
CASSPNRRGYEAFF
TGTGCCAGTAGTCCCAATCGTAGGGGCTATGAAGCTTTCTTT
>NA|TRBV18|NA|TRBJ1-2
CASSPSGTINYGYTF
TGTGCCAGCTCACCGTCAGGCACAATTAACTATGGCTACACCTTC
>NA|TRBV4-1|NA|TRBJ2-4
CASSQTAVAKNIQYF
TGCGCCAGCAGCCAAACTGCGGTGGCCAAAAACATTCAGTACTTC
>TRBD1|TRBV27|NA|TRBJ2-7
CAIGRTGRIYEQYF
TGTGCCATCGGAAGGACAGGGAGAATCTACGAGCAGTACTTC
>TRBD1|TRBV4-3|few|TRBJ2-5
CASSENRGYEGKTQYF
TGCGCCAGCAGCGAAAACAGGGGTTATGAGGGGAAGACCCAGTACTTC
>TRBD2|TRBV7-9|NA|TRBJ2-1
CASSLVRLAGRYNEQFF
TGTGCCAGCAGCTTGGTCCGACTAGCGGGACGATACAATGAGCAGTTCTTC
>TRBD1|TRBV13|NA|TRBJ2-2
CASSLGQGFSGELFF
TGTGCCAGCAGCTTGGGACAGGGATTTAGCGGGGAGCTGTTTTTT
>TRBD2|TRBV4-3|NA|TRBJ2-7
CASSHSTDSGKVYEQYF
TGCGCCAGCAGCCACTCTACTGATAGCGGGAAGGTGTACGAGCAGTACTTC
>NA|TRBV27|NA|TRBJ1-5
CASSASISGNQPQHF
TGTGCCAGCTCCGCCTCGATCAGTGGCAATCAGCCCCAGCATTTT